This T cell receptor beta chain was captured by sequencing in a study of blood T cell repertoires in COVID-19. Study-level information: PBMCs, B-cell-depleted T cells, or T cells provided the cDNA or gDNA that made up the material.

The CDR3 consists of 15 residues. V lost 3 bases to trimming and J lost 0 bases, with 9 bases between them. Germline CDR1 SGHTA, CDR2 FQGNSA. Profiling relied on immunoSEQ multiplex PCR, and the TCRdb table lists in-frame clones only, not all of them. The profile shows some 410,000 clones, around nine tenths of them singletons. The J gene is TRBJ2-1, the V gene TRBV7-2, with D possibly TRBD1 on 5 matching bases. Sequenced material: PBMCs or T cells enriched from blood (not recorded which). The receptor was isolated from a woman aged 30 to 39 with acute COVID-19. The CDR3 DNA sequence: TGTGCCAGCAGCTTTGGGGCGATCTCCTACAATGAGCAGTTCTTC. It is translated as CASSFGAISYNEQFF.